This TCR beta chain was identified in a study of OX40 agonist ivuxolimab in advanced cancers. Profiling relied on immunoSEQ multiplex PCR, and the TCRdb table lists in-frame clones only, not all of them. The profile covers about 68,000 clones, with about 91% appearing a single time and around 0.31% taken by the ten largest. Germline values: CDR1 KGHSH, CDR2 LQKENI. The germline V and J ends were trimmed by 6 bases and 4 bases, with 10 bases remaining between them. CDR3 length equals 13 residues. The specimen was CD4+ or CD8+ T cells sorted from blood, collected in a trial of the OX40 agonist ivuxolimab. The receptor's source is an adult with an advanced solid tumor such as melanoma, head and neck, liver or kidney cancer. The chain combines TRBV18 with TRBJ1-5; unclear D gene. The CDR3 sequence: CASSLVGNQPQHF. In nucleotides, the CDR3 is TGTGCCAGCTCCCTCGTCGGAAATCAGCCCCAGCATTTT. The full variable domain, rest sourced from reference TRBV18 and TRBJ1-5, is NAGVMQNPRHLVRRRGQEARLRCSPMKGHSHVYWYRQLPEEGLKFMVYLQKENIIDESGMPKERFSAEFPKEGPSILRIQQVVRGDSAAYFCASSLVGNQPQHFGDGTRLSIL.